Reported below is one T cell receptor (beta chain). Antigen: not known. The CDR3 is 13 residues long. Germline lookup yields CDR1 SGHNT and CDR2 YYREEE (reference sequence). V lost 2 bases and J 8 bases, leaving 13 bases between the germline ends. Runs used v3.0 of the immunoSEQ assay and were done at survey level. TCRdb's table, derived via immunoSEQ multiplex PCR, lists solely in-frame clones and lacks some. The sample has 30,000 to 40,000 clones; 83% are singletons. The data were taken from a study of long-term antiretroviral therapy in people with HIV. Turning to the study itself: The immediate-ART recommendation dates to 2015, and the earliest samples predate it by about a decade. Study-level findings and limits: Blood was collected between the mid-2000s and the late 2010s, possibly under older ART regimens. Controls exceeded HIV repertoires in CDR3 length range. Subsequent to ART, diversity was augmented yet persisted below that of transplant donor controls.

The sequenced sample was unsorted PBMCs, obtained 0.4 years before starting antiretroviral therapy. This clonotype was sampled from a man in his late teens or twenties with HIV. The genes are TRBV5-4 and TRBJ1-2; D unresolved. The CDR3 spells CASSLSGRRGYTF. The CDR3 nucleotides are TGTGCCAGCAGCTTAAGCGGGAGAAGAGGCTACACCTTC.